This T cell receptor (beta chain) is from a study of blood T cell repertoires in COVID-19. Some clones are missing from TCRdb's copy, which holds only in-frame ones; the method was immunoSEQ multiplex PCR. The table shows about 84,000 clones, with approximately 86% occurring only once. The TCR sequence derives from an elderly woman with acute or convalescent COVID-19. Sequencing was done on a sample of peripheral blood.

CDR3 in amino acids: CASRPAGGPYEQYF. CDR3 bases: TGTGCCAGCAGGCCCGCAGGGGGGCCCTACGAGCAGTACTTC. The rearrangement links TRBV28 to TRBJ2-7; D is perhaps TRBD1 (7 bases). The germline V gene has CDR1 MDHEN and CDR2 SYDVKM. This CDR3 spans 14 amino acids. V was clipped by 6 bases and J by 2 bases, with 14 bases between them.